This T cell receptor (beta chain) was captured by sequencing in a study of blood T cell repertoires in COVID-19. Clones were sequenced by immunoSEQ multiplex PCR, and TCRdb holds only the in-frame ones, with some missing. This sample yields 150,000 or so clones, of which 75% to 85% are seen a single time; under 6% belongs to the top ten. The sequenced sample was peripheral blood. This receptor was obtained from a woman older than 75 with active or convalescent COVID-19.

The DNA of the CDR3 is TGTGCTAGTGGTTTTGGCAGGGGCAACTATGGCTACACCTTC. Translated: CASGFGRGNYGYTF. This rearrangement joins TRBV12-5 to TRBJ1-2; D is perhaps TRBD1 (6 bases). Germline loops: CDR1 LGHNT, CDR2 FRNRAP. The CDR3 consists of 14 residues. The V gene lost 3 bases and the J gene lost 2 bases, with 10 bases spanning the gap.